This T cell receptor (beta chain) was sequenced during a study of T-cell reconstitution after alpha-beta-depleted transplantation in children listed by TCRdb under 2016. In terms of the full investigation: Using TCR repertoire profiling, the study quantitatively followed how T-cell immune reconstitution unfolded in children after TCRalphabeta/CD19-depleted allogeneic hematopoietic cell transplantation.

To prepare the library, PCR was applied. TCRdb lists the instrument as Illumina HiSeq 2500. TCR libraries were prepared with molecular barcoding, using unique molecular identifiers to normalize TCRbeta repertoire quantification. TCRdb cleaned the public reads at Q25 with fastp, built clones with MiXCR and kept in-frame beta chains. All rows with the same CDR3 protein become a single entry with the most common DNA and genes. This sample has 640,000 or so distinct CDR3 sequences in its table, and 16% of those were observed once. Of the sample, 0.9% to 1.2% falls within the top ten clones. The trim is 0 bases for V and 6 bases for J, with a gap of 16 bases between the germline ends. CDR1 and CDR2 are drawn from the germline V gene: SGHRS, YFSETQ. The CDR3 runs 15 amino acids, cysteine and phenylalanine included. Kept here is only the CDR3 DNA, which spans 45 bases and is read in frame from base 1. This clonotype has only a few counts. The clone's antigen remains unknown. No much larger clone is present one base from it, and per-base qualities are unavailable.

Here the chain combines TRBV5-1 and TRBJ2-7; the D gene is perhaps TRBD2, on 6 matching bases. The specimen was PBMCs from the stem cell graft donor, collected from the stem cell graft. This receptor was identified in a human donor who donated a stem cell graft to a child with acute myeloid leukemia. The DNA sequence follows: TGCGCCAGCAGCTTGGCCTTCGGGAGACTTGCCGAGCAGTACTTC. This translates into CASSLAFGRLAEQYF.